This T cell receptor beta chain was documented in a study of shared clonotypes between healthy human individuals. The CDR3 sequence is 14 residues long. V was shortened by 1 base and J by 0 bases, with 6 bases between the two germline ends. Germline loops: CDR1 SGHAT, CDR2 FQDESV (reference sequence). Produced via immunoSEQ multiplex PCR; TCRdb's table is partial and in-frame only. The sample lists 600,000 to 700,000 clones, more than 70% occurring once. The authors divided CD4+ cells into CD45RA+ naive and CD45RA-negative memory subsets. Sequenced: memory CD4+ T cells sorted from blood. Regarding subset: CD45RA-negative fraction. The source of this sequence is a woman in her twenties or thirties in good health. The rearrangement uses TRBV11-1 and TRBJ1-1, with unresolved D. The CDR3 here is CASSLDMMNTEAFF. The CDR3 DNA reads TGTGCCAGCAGCTTAGATATGATGAACACTGAAGCTTTCTTT. The full variable domain, its missing parts supplied by reference TRBV11-1 and TRBJ1-1, is EAEVAQSPRYKITEKSQAVAFWCDPISGHATLYWYRQILGQGPELLVQFQDESVVDDSQLPKDRFSAERLKGVDSTLKIQPAELGDSAMYLCASSLDMMNTEAFFGQGTRLTVV.